The 24 T cell receptor beta chains in this list originate from one sample, sequenced in a study of shared clonotypes between healthy human individuals. Naive CD8 isolation took CD45RO-negative cells positively selected for CCR7 and excluded terminally differentiated effector memory CD45RA+ cells. Here immunoSEQ multiplex PCR was the method, and the copy in TCRdb shows in-frame clones only, minus some. This repertoire shows around 2.1 million clones, 85% to 95% found once; its top ten account for under 2%. The sequencing sample was made of naive CD8+ T cells from PBMCs. These receptors came from a man younger than 35 in good health. Some clones in this sample may be carry-over from other donors' samples.

The chain recombines TRBV29-1 with TRBJ2-1, with D unresolved. V was pared by 7 bases and J by 2 bases, with 12 bases between. The CDR3 has 13 residues. Germline assignment: CDR1 SQVTM and CDR2 ANQGSEA. In DNA form, the CDR3 reads TGCAGCGCCTCCCCCCTTCCCTACAATGAGCAGTTCTTC. It is translated as CSASPLPYNEQFF.

CDR3 protein: CASLPRVATNEKLFF. The CDR3 coding sequence is TGTGCCAGTCTTCCCCGGGTTGCAACTAATGAAAAACTGTTTTTT. V usage is TRBV27 and J usage is TRBJ1-4; no clear D. The germline CDR1 and CDR2 sequences are MNHEY and SMNVEV (reference sequence). V was cut by 9 bases and J by 0 bases, with 14 bases left in between. This CDR3 is 15 amino acids long. Supplemented by reference TRBV27 and TRBJ1-4, the full variable domain reads EAQVTQNPRYLITVTGKKLTVTCSQNMNHEYMSWYRQDPGLGLRQIYYSMNVEVTDKGDVPEGYKVSRKEKRNFPLILESPSPNQTSLYFCASLPRVATNEKLFFGSGTQLSVL.

The J gene is TRBJ2-7, the V gene TRBV9; D might be TRBD1 (5 bases). CDR1 SGDLS and CDR2 YYNGEE come from the germline V gene. Trimming took 1 base from V and 6 from J, leaving 11 bases between them. This CDR3 is built from 13 residues. The CDR3 nucleotides read TGTGCCAGCAGCGTAAAGGGGAACGGCGAGCAGTACTTC. As protein: CASSVKGNGEQYF.

The count of this clone is one. The CDR3, as DNA: TGCGCCAGCAGCCAAGATCTAAGCGGGAGGGACAATGAGCAGTTCTTC. Translated, it gives CASSQDLSGRDNEQFF. J is TRBJ2-1 and V is TRBV4-1; 10 bases align to TRBD2. The CDR3 is made up of 16 amino acids. V lost 0 bases and J lost 5; bases outside the gene matches: 4. Germline values: CDR1 MGHRA, CDR2 YSYEKL.

The J gene is TRBJ2-7, the V gene TRBV5-1, with TRBD1 matching over 10 bases. Trimming took 5 bases from V and 2 from J; bases not matched to a gene: 1. The germline V gene has CDR1 SGHRS and CDR2 YFSETQ. The CDR3 totals 13 residues. The CDR3 here is CASRGTGAYEQYF. The CDR3 DNA reads TGCGCCAGCAGAGGGACAGGGGCCTACGAGCAGTACTTC.

There are a few counts of this clone. The gene calls are TRBV4-1 and TRBJ1-1; 7 bases are a match to TRBD1. The germline gives CDR1 MGHRA, CDR2 YSYEKL. The CDR3 is made up of 15 amino acids. Trimming at V came to 0 bases and at J to 5 bases, leaving 6 bases not matched to a gene. CDR3 DNA: TGCGCCAGCAGCCAAGATAGGGGGCCAGGAACTGAAGCTTTCTTT. This gives the protein CASSQDRGPGTEAFF.

The J gene is TRBJ2-2, the V gene TRBV25-1, with 12 bases matching TRBD2. The germline CDR1 and CDR2 sequences are MGHDK and SYGVNS. V dropped 6 bases and J dropped 0; count of bases not matched to a gene: 5. There are 17 residues in the CDR3. The CDR3 nucleotides read TGTGCCAGCAGCGGACTAGCGGGAAAAACGAACACCGGGGAGCTGTTTTTT. It yields the protein CASSGLAGKTNTGELFF.

The V gene is TRBV5-1, the J gene TRBJ2-1; 13 positions match TRBD2. Trimming at V came to 3 bases and at J to 4 bases, leaving 19 bases not matched to a gene. The germline CDR1 and CDR2 sequences are SGHRS and YFSETQ. The CDR3 contains 21 residues. The CDR3 region has the DNA TGCGCCAGCAGCTCCCCCTGGACTAGCGGGAGAGTGGGGGGGAGGTACAATGAGCAGTTCTTC. This gives the protein CASSSPWTSGRVGGRYNEQFF.

This clone occurred a few times. The V gene is TRBV25-1, the J gene TRBJ1-2; TRBD1 agrees at 9 bases. After removal of 6 bases from V and 6 bases from J, the junction contained 8 bases not matched to a gene. This CDR3 is 14 amino acids long. The V gene's germline CDR1 is MGHDK and CDR2 SYGVNS. CDR3 DNA sequence: TGTGCCAGCAGCGCCGGGACAGGGATCGATGGCTACACCTTC. This codes for CASSAGTGIDGYTF.

The chain recombines TRBV27 with TRBJ2-7; D might be TRBD1 (6 bases). Per germline, CDR1 MNHEY and CDR2 SMNVEV (reference sequence). This CDR3 has 14 residues. V was clipped by 6 bases and J by 3 bases, with 15 bases between them. The CDR3 protein is CASRIQGSHYEQYF. The CDR3 DNA reads as TGTGCCAGCAGGATACAGGGATCCCACTACGAGCAGTACTTC.

The chain carries TRBV5-1 and TRBJ2-3, with D perhaps TRBD2 (6 bases). The V gene lost 6 bases and the J gene lost 2 bases, with 16 bases spanning the gap. CDR1 and CDR2 (germline): SGHRS, YFSETQ. This CDR3 is built from 15 residues. The CDR3 DNA reads TGCGCCAGCAAGCTAGCGATGTACCCCACAGATACGCAGTATTTT. This encodes CASKLAMYPTDTQYF.

This chain joins TRBV19 and TRBJ1-1; D may be TRBD1 (6 bases). V lost 5 bases and J lost 0, with 13 bases in between. The V gene's germline CDR1 is LNHDA and CDR2 SQIVND (reference sequence). This CDR3 has 15 residues. This CDR3 reads CASSPRQDLNTEAFF. The DNA for the CDR3 is TGTGCCAGTAGTCCCCGACAGGACCTGAACACTGAAGCTTTCTTT.

The V gene is TRBV9, the J gene TRBJ1-4; D might be TRBD1 (5 bases). The CDR3 has 12 residues. Per germline, CDR1 SGDLS and CDR2 YYNGEE. With 6 bases removed from V and 8 bases from J, the gap between germline ends came to 11 bases. The chain's CDR3 is CASKGRDEKLFF. The CDR3 DNA sequence: TGTGCCAGCAAGGGCAGGGACGAAAAACTGTTTTTT.

The chain is built from TRBV9 and TRBJ2-4; TRBD1 matches at 11 bases. The CDR3 loop spans 17 amino acids. The ends lost 2 bases at V and 3 bases at J; junction bases unmatched: 7. CDR1 and CDR2 from the germline V gene are SGDLS and YYNGEE. The chain's CDR3 is CASSVSDRGLGKNIQYF. CDR3 nucleotide sequence: TGTGCCAGCAGCGTCTCGGACAGGGGGCTTGGCAAAAACATTCAGTACTTC. The full variable domain, with the rest looked up from reference TRBV9 and TRBJ2-4, is DSGVTQTPKHLITATGQRVTLRCSPRSGDLSVYWYQQSLDQGLQFLIQYYNGEERAKGNILERFSAQQFPDLHSELNLSSLELGDSALYFCASSVSDRGLGKNIQYFGAGTRLSVL.

The gene calls are TRBV5-1 and TRBJ1-5, with D hard to call. Germline CDR1 is SGHRS and CDR2 is YFSETQ. The CDR3 consists of 15 residues. Trimming took off 4 bases at V and 4 bases at J, with 15 bases between the two ends. The CDR3 reads CASSPSPSNNQPQHF. CDR3 coding DNA: TGCGCCAGCAGCCCCTCCCCCTCGAATAATCAGCCCCAGCATTTT.

J is TRBJ2-1 and V is TRBV27, with TRBD2 as a possible D gene (6 bases). The germline CDR1 and CDR2 sequences are MNHEY and SMNVEV (reference sequence). The V end lost 0 bases, the J end lost 10 bases, and 16 bases lay between the germline ends. CDR3 size: 15 residues. The CDR3 coding sequence is TGTGCCAGCAGTTTATCCTCCGGGAGACCGTGGGAGCAGTTCTTC. Residues: CASSLSSGRPWEQFF.

V is TRBV4-3 and J is TRBJ2-2, with TRBD1 identical over 9 bases. Germline CDR1 and CDR2: LGHNA and YSLEER. Trimming took 1 base from V and 6 from J; bases not matched to a gene: 6. The CDR3 sequence is 16 residues long. The chain's CDR3 is CASSQAPGQGAGELFF. CDR3 sequence (DNA): TGCGCCAGCAGCCAAGCCCCGGGACAGGGCGCCGGGGAGCTGTTTTTT.

The J gene is TRBJ2-7, the V gene TRBV7-6; 12 bases map to TRBD2. Germline values: CDR1 SGHVS, CDR2 FNYEAQ. CDR3 size: 17 residues. Trimming cost V 4 bases and J 2 bases; bases outside gene matches: 9. CDR3 region: CASSSLAGGRGTYEQYF. In DNA, the CDR3 is TGTGCCAGCAGCTCTCTAGCGGGAGGGCGGGGCACCTACGAGCAGTACTTC.

This clone has only a few counts. The chain employs TRBV4-2 and TRBJ1-1; TRBD1 agrees at 7 bases. The junction had 5 bases not matched to a gene; V was cut back by 4 bases and J by 0 bases. The germline V gene has CDR1 LGHNA and CDR2 YNFKEQ. The CDR3 length is 15 residues. CDR3 nucleotides: TGTGCCAGCAGCCCCCAGACAGGGATGAACACTGAAGCTTTCTTT. Protein product: CASSPQTGMNTEAFF.

V and J are TRBV6-7 and TRBJ2-5; 12 bases are a match to TRBD2. Being an ORF, TRBV6-7 has a function that is uncertain. The CDR3 has 18 amino acids. V shed 2 bases, J shed 3 bases, and the junction held 10 bases outside the gene matches. CDR3 amino acids: CASSYTEGTSGSKETQYF. In DNA form, the CDR3 reads TGTGCCAGCAGTTACACCGAAGGGACTAGCGGGTCGAAAGAGACCCAGTACTTC.

V gene TRBV28 combines with J gene TRBJ2-1; 8 positions match TRBD1. Losses at the gene ends were 7 bases for V and 2 bases for J; bases not matched to a gene: 7. This CDR3 spans 15 amino acids. The germline gives CDR1 MDHEN, CDR2 SYDVKM. The CDR3 bases are TGTGCCAGCACCTTTGGACAGGGTCCCTACAATGAGCAGTTCTTC. Its translation is CASTFGQGPYNEQFF.

The table lists this clone with a count of one. The chain has TRBV14 and TRBJ2-7, with D possibly TRBD1 on 6 matching bases. The CDR3 has 18 amino acids. CDR1 is SGHDN and CDR2 is FVKESK in the germline V gene. The V end lost 3 bases, the J end lost 1 base, and 22 bases lay between the germline ends. The CDR3 DNA follows: TGTGCCAGCAGCCACCCGGCCAGCGGTAGGGGGAAATCCTACGAGCAGTACTTC. Translating gives CASSHPASGRGKSYEQYF. The full variable domain, rest sourced from reference TRBV14 and TRBJ2-7, is EAGVTQFPSHSVIEKGQTVTLRCDPISGHDNLYWYRRVMGKEIKFLLHFVKESKQDESGMPNNRFLAERTGGTYSTLKVQPAELEDSGVYFCASSHPASGRGKSYEQYFGPGTRLTVT.

This sequence joins TRBV6-5 and TRBJ2-2, with D uncertain. Germline assignment: CDR1 MNHEY and CDR2 SVGAGI. CDR3 length equals 11 residues. The V and J ends lost 8 bases and 8 bases respectively, with 9 bases between them. CDR3 sequence reads: CASGAGGELFF. In DNA, the CDR3 is TGTGCCAGCGGCGCCGGGGGGGAGCTGTTTTTT.

This chain links TRBV9 with TRBJ2-1, with 10 bases matching TRBD1. V was pared by 5 bases and J by 2 bases, with 16 bases of the junction left unmatched. CDR3 length: 19 amino acids. Per germline, CDR1 SGDLS and CDR2 YYNGEE. CDR3 amino acids: CASSFPVVGQGGPYNEQFF. The CDR3 DNA follows: TGTGCCAGCAGTTTCCCCGTAGTTGGACAGGGGGGTCCCTACAATGAGCAGTTCTTC.